This T cell receptor (beta chain) was sequenced during a study of blood T cell repertoires in COVID-19. Study summary: Acute and convalescent COVID-19 samples came from the United States, Italy and Spain. T cells, B-cell-depleted T cells, or PBMCs provided the cDNA or gDNA that served as material.

Germline assignment: CDR1 LNHDA and CDR2 SQIVND (reference sequence). The CDR3 covers 17 residues. The ends lost 4 bases at V and 7 bases at J; junction bases unmatched: 13. In the authors' methods: Reference gene primer amplification gave estimated nucleated cell counts. The table came from immunoSEQ multiplex PCR; TCRdb's copy has only in-frame clones and leaves some out. That table gives V, J and clone size, and the DNA gave D and trimming. The sample contains nearly 350,000 clones, approximately 89% of which appear only once. V and J are TRBV19 and TRBJ2-2, with TRBD1 matching over 9 bases. Sequencing input: peripheral blood. This TCR was recovered from a woman aged 18 to 35 who had recovered from COVID-19. Here the CDR3 reads CASSTIPGQGYDGELFF. CDR3 in DNA: TGTGCCAGTAGTACCATACCGGGACAGGGATATGACGGGGAGCTGTTTTTT.